This TCR beta chain was captured by sequencing in a study of T cell responses to AZD1222 COVID-19 vaccine (dated by TCRdb to the early 2020s). For context, the study as a whole: Because spike-specific TCR depth and breadth did not differ between the two schedules, AZD1222 recipients who got a second dose at roughly 4 weeks were pooled with those who got a second dose at roughly 12 weeks. TCR sequencing was performed for roughly 250 trial participants, of whom 200 to 210 were given two doses of AZD1222 and some 26 were given two doses of MenACWY control vaccine. Trial participants were enrolled by age into subgroups of 18-55, 56-69 and 70-plus years, and around 150, 29 and 61 TCR-sequenced participants, respectively, were included in these subgroups. The investigation overall reported the following: Reportedly, close to half of the unique spike-specific TCRs recognized epitopes lying outside the regions that are mutated in the B.1.351 and B.1.1.7 variants. Conclusions about previously exposed vaccinees are limited because only five or six AZD1222 recipients were SARS-CoV-2 seropositive at baseline. No day 14 peak-response samples were available, so repertoires were characterized only after the peak T cell response. Most participants were white British and females outnumbered males, and the authors suggested that clonal diversity may have been underestimated. After two AZD1222 doses, both the breadth and the depth of spike-specific TCRs were significantly higher than at day 0 and than in MenACWY recipients. Vaccine-associated CD4 TCRs spanned the whole spike protein, with dominant responses in regions 160-218 and 743-854. In the small 56-69-year group, the increase in depth fell short of significance, most likely because of low power.

Based on the germline V gene, the CDR1 and CDR2 sequences are MNHEY and SVGAGI. V and J are truncated by 6 bases and 9 bases respectively, leaving an intervening sequence of 18 bases. The CDR3, cysteine through phenylalanine, is 14 amino acids long. CDR3 DNA is the only sequence kept; it has 42 bases, read in frame from the first base. The time point label, as the study defines it: baseline before first vaccination. Vaccinee samples came from UK trials COV001 and COV002, including a single-blind randomized controlled phase 2/3 trial of AZD1222 (ChAdOx1 nCoV-19) in healthy adults. Trial participant PBMC samples were collected at day 0 and day 28 after the second dose for TCRbeta chain sequencing. The CDR3 regions of human TCRbeta chains were analyzed by immunosequencing. On the authors' methods: Repertoire TCRs were checked for matches against a reference library of SARS-CoV-2-specific TCRs that had been generated using the MIRA antigen-specificity platform. Breadth was defined as the fraction of unique TCRs that were SARS-CoV-2-associated, and depth was defined as the fraction of total T cells that were SARS-CoV-2-associated. Using the MIRA data, each spike-specific TCR was mapped to the spike region that the TCR reacts to and placed in a CD4 or CD8 class. Log10-transformed breadth and depth values were compared by one-way ANOVA with Sidak's multiple comparisons tests. TCRdb took this table from immuneACCESS and kept in-frame rearrangements with V and J called. Such tables lack part of the clones; where checked against another copy, unresolved V genes explain under half of the gap, and the rest is unexplained. V and J calls and clone size follow that table, whereas D and trimming were derived from the DNA. The sample table holds about 160,000 clones, of which approximately 91% were seen once. Roughly 5% of the sample is held by the ten biggest clonotypes.

To note about this clone: It has no known antigen specificity. The record has no base qualities; no much larger clone is one base away.

The clonotype was recovered from an adult in good health. The specimen comprised peripheral blood, sampled on day 0 of AZD1222 vaccination. This receptor chain uses TRBV6-5 and TRBJ1-5; the best D guess is TRBD1, with 6 bases matching. The CDR3 reads as follows: CASRGQAPEMPQHF. The DNA sequence reads TGTGCCAGCAGGGGACAAGCCCCCGAGATGCCCCAGCATTTT.